This TCR beta chain was documented in a study of CD8 T cells in Susac syndrome. The V gene lost 3 bases and the J gene lost 4 bases, with 13 bases spanning the gap. The CDR3 is 13 residues long. Germline assignment: CDR1 GTSNPN and CDR2 SVGIG (reference sequence). An amount of RNA that ranged from about 0.45 to 1 ug was reverse transcribed with random hexamers. Amplification of TCR beta CDR3 across 54 Vbeta and 13 Jbeta was performed with immunoSEQ multiplex PCR. Each CDR3 protein gets one entry after TCRdb re-called the immunoSEQ multiplex PCR reads with MiXCR. Here the sample spans about 130,000 distinct CDR3 sequences, under 95% being singletons. Sequencing of TCR beta was carried out in blood CD8+ and CD4+ T cells. Included as multiple sclerosis controls were treatment-naive patients who had stable or active relapsing-remitting disease. TEMRA cells underwent FACS enrichment and CD8+ and CD4+ T cells underwent negative isolation.

This TCR came from a human donor with multiple sclerosis. The J gene is TRBJ2-7, the V gene TRBV30; the D gene is possibly TRBD2 (6 bases). The sample was CD8+ T cells from PBMCs. In DNA form, the CDR3 reads TGTGCCTGGAGGCGACTAGTGGAGTACGAGCAGTACTTC. This translates into CAWRRLVEYEQYF.